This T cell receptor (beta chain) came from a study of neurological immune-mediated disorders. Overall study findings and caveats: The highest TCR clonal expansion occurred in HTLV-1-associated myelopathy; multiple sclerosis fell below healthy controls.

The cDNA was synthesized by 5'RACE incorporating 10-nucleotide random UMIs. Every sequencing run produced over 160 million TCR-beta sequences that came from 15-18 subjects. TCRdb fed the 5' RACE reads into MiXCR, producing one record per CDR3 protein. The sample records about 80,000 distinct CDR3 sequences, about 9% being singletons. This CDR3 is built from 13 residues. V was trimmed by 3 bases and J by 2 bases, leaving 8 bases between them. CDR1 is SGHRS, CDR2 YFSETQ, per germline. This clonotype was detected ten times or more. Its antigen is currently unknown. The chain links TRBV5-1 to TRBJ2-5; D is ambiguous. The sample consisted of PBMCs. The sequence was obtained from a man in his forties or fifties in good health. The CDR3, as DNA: TGCGCCAGCAGCTCACAGCAACAAGAGACCCAGTACTTC. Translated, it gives CASSSQQQETQYF.